The clone carrying this T cell receptor (beta chain) has just one count. The antigen is undetermined. The PCR ran on 60 Vbeta and 13 Jbeta primers. Some clones are missing from TCRdb's copy, which holds only in-frame ones; the method was immunoSEQ multiplex PCR. The sample lists about 160,000 clones, approximately 72% occurring once. CDR1 and CDR2 (germline): SQVTM, ANQGSEA. The CDR3 contains 14 residues. Trimming took off 6 bases at V and 1 base at J, with 14 bases between the two ends. This sample stems from a study of cytomegalovirus exposure and HLA in healthy donors. Study in general: Some 85 million unique TCRs, all from HLA-typed donors, were included in an early release of the data.

Overall study results and limits: Sequencing likely produced, as an artifact, a cluster of highly shared sequence variants. Immune exposure information available was restricted to CMV serostatus. While the bulk of TCR sequences proved rare, some public TCRs turned up in many donors.

The sequenced sample was PBMCs. The clonotype originates from a female donor in good health and CMV-seronegative. The chain combines TRBV29-1 with TRBJ2-3, with a possible D match to TRBD2 (6 bases). In nucleotides, the CDR3 is TGCAGCGTGGGAGGACTCTGGGGCACAGATACGCAGTATTTT. It encodes CSVGGLWGTDTQYF.